What follows is one TCR beta chain and its context. Antigen unknown. In germline, CDR1 is SQVTM, CDR2 ANQGSEA. This CDR3 has 13 residues. V dropped 7 bases and J dropped 4 bases, with 13 bases sitting between them. This sample was included in a study of identifying expanded T cells in peripheral blood. General study findings and limits: Over approximately two and four weeks, about 15 and 19 clones changed, versus around 1.3 between replicates.

TCRdb's copy holds only in-frame clones and misses some; the assay was immunoSEQ multiplex PCR. Of tens of thousands of clones listed, more than 75% were seen once; the top ten hold roughly 20%. The chain is built from TRBV29-1 and TRBJ2-2; tentatively, D is TRBD1 (5 bases). The clonotype originates from a person between 18 and 69 years old in good health. The material sequenced was blood. CDR3 residues: CSAADSPTGELFF. Here the CDR3 DNA reads TGCAGCGCCGCAGACAGCCCCACCGGGGAGCTGTTTTTT.